This TCR beta chain comes out of a study of blood T cell repertoires in COVID-19. Looking at the study overall: Sites in the United States, Italy and Spain provided acute and convalescent COVID-19 samples.

Germline CDR1 is KGHSH and CDR2 is LQKENI. V was shortened by 6 bases and J by 4 bases, with 12 bases between the two germline ends. The CDR3 totals 13 residues. In the original analysis: Amplifying reference gene primers gave estimates of nucleated cell counts. Measured with immunoSEQ multiplex PCR; TCRdb has only the in-frame clones, and not every one. The V and J calls and clone size come from that table; D and trimming were worked out from the DNA. This table holds 160,000 or so clones, about 92% found once. The clonotype comes from an older woman with COVID-19, enrolled during active disease. The chain has TRBV18 and TRBJ1-1; tentative D call: TRBD1 (5 bases). Material: peripheral blood. In DNA, the CDR3 is TGTGCCAGCTCGCGGACACCGGGCACTGAAGCTTTCTTT. Its protein product is CASSRTPGTEAFF. The complete variable domain, with remaining parts taken from reference TRBV18 and TRBJ1-1, reads NAGVMQNPRHLVRRRGQEARLRCSPMKGHSHVYWYRQLPEEGLKFMVYLQKENIIDESGMPKERFSAEFPKEGPSILRIQQVVRGDSAAYFCASSRTPGTEAFFGQGTRLTVV.